What follows is one T cell receptor beta chain and its context. Its antigen remains unknown. V gave up 4 bases and J gave up 3 bases, with 11 bases separating them. This CDR3 spans 14 amino acids. Looked up from germline, CDR1 is KGHSH and CDR2 is LQKENI. TCRdb re-called the RT-PCR reads with MiXCR, one entry per CDR3 protein. The sample consists of about half a million distinct CDR3 sequences, 25% of them appearing once. The source of the sample is a study of response to subunit inactivated influenza vaccine. Study-level results: The authors suggested that every seasonal influenza vaccination recruits few new T cells.

The source was CD4+ T cells sorted from PBMCs, collected more than 4 days after vaccination. The source is a man in his fifties or sixties who received an inactivated influenza vaccine. The chain is built from TRBV18 and TRBJ2-3, with D perhaps TRBD1 or TRBD2 (5 bases each). The CDR3 DNA follows: TGTGCCAGCTCACTAGGGGAGAGGACAGATACGCAGTATTTT. It is translated as CASSLGERTDTQYF.